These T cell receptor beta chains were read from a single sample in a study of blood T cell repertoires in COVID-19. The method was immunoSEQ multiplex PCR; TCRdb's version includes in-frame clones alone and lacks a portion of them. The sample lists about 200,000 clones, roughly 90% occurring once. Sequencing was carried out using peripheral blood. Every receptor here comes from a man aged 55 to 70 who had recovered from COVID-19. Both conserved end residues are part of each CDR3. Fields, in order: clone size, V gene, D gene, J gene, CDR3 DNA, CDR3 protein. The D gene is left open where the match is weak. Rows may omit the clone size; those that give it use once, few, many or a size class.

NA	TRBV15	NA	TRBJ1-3	TGTGCCACCAGCAGACAGGGGACTGGAAACACCATATATTTT	CATSRQGTGNTIYF
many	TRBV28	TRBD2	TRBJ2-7	TGTGCCAGCAGTTCGGGGACTAGCGGGAGGGGAGCCGAGCAGTACTTC	CASSSGTSGRGAEQYF
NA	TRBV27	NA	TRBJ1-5	TGTGCCAGCAGCGAGAAGGGGAGCAGGGGCCGGGCCCAGCATTTT	CASSEKGSRGRAQHF
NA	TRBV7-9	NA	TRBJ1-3	TGTGCCAGCAGCTTGGTCGGGTCGGTGGGAAACACCATATATTTT	CASSLVGSVGNTIYF
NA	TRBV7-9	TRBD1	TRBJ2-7	TGTGCCAGCAGCTACGGACAGGTGACCTACGAGCAGTACTTC	CASSYGQVTYEQYF
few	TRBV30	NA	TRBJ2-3	TGTGCCTGGACTGTACTTCCCCAATTGACAGGATACACAGATACGCAGTATTTT	CAWTVLPQLTGYTDTQYF
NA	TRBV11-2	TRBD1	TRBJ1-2	TGTGCCAGCAGCTTAGATAACAGGGGGCGAACCTATGGCTACACCTTC	CASSLDNRGRTYGYTF
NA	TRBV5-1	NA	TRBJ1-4	TGCGCCAGCAGCTTGACAGCATCGGGGTTAGAAAAACTGTTTTTT	CASSLTASGLEKLFF
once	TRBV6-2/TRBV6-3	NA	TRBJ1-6	TGTGCCAGCAGTTACTCGGGCGGGGTCCCGGGTTCACCCCTCCACTTT	CASSYSGGVPGSPLHF
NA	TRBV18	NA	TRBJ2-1	TGTGCCAGCTCGTTTAGCGATAGGGAGCAGTTCTTC	CASSFSDREQFF
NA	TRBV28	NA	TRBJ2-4	TGTGCCAGCAGTCCCGGGACACTAGCCAAAAACATTCAGTACTTC	CASSPGTLAKNIQYF